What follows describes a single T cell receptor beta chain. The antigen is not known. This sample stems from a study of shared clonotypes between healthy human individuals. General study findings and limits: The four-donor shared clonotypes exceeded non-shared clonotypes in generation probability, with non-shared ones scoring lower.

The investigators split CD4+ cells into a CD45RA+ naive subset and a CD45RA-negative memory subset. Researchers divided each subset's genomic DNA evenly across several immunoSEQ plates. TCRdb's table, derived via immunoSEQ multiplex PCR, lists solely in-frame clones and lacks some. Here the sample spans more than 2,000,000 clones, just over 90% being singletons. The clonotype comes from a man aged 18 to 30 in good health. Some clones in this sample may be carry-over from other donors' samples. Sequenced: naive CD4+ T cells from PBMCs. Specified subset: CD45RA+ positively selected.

CDR3 sequence (DNA): TGTGCCAGTAGTATAGTTCCAGATACGCAGTATTTT. This gives the protein CASSIVPDTQYF. V usage is TRBV19 and J usage is TRBJ2-3; D is unresolved. CDR1 and CDR2 (germline): LNHDA, SQIVND (reference sequence). Trimming removed 1 base at V and 4 bases at J, with 3 bases between. The CDR3 is 12 amino acids.